This T cell receptor beta chain was sequenced for a study of blood T cell repertoires in COVID-19. Across the whole study: Whether acute or convalescent, the COVID-19 samples came from the United States, Italy and Spain. The analysed material was cDNA or gDNA that came from T cells, B-cell-depleted T cells, or PBMCs.

V lost 2 bases and J 3 bases, leaving 8 bases between the germline ends. From germline, CDR1 is GTSNPN and CDR2 SVGIG (reference sequence). There are 12 residues in the CDR3. How the authors handled the data: Quantification of nucleated cells was approximated via reference gene primer amplification. Method: immunoSEQ multiplex PCR; TCRdb's copy keeps in-frame clones and lacks some. D and trimming come from the DNA, and the V and J calls and clone size come from that table. The data contain 85,000 or so clones, 86% of them singletons. The clonotype originates from a man aged 50-59 years with active or convalescent COVID-19. This sequence joins TRBV30 and TRBJ2-7, with D possibly TRBD1 on 6 matching bases. Source material: peripheral blood. The CDR3: CAWSKGVYEQYF. The CDR3 coding sequence is TGTGCCTGGAGTAAGGGGGTCTACGAGCAGTACTTC.